This T cell receptor beta chain was captured in a study of T cell responses to AZD1222 COVID-19 vaccine. The CDR3 spans 15 residues. Trimming removed 4 bases at V and 3 bases at J, with 17 bases between. Germline lookup yields CDR1 SGDLS and CDR2 YYNGEE. As to this clone: Its antigen is not identified.

General study points: Mapped onto spike, vaccine-associated CD4 TCRs spanned it and were dominant at 160-218 and 743-854. Mostly white British, mostly female donors; authors suggested clonal diversity may be underestimated. Per reports, nearly half of all spike-specific TCRs target regions that are unmutated in variants.

Clones were read by immunoSEQ multiplex PCR, and TCRdb kept only the in-frame ones, dropping some. The table shows 130,000 to 150,000 clones, with around 90% occurring only once. The chain links TRBV9 to TRBJ2-7; D could derive from TRBD1 or TRBD2 (6 bases each). This specimen consisted of peripheral blood, obtained on day 0 of AZD1222 vaccination. The clonotype was recovered from an adult in good health. The DNA for the CDR3 is TGTGCCAGCAGCCCGGGGGCGGGGTCCCTCTACGAGCAGTACTTC. It translates to CASSPGAGSLYEQYF.